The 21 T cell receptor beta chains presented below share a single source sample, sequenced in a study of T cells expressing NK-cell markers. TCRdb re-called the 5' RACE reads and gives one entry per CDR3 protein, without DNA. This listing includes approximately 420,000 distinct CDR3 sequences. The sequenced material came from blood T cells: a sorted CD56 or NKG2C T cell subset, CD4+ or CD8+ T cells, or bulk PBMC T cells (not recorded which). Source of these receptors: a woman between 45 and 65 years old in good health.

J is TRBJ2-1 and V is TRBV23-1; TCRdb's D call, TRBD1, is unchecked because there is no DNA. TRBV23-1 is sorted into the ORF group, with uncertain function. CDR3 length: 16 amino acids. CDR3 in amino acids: CASSRPQGEVYNEQFF.

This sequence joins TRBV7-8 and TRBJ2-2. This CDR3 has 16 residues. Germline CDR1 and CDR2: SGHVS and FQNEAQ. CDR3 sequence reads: CASSLVLTATTGELFF.

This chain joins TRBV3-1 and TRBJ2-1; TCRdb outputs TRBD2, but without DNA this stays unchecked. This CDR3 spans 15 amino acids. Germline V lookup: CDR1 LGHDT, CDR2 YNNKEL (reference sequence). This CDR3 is CASSHWTSGSKEQFF.

The CDR3 sequence: CSVTEDRAYEQYF. The chain joins TRBV29-1 to TRBJ2-7; TCRdb outputs TRBD1, but without DNA this stays unchecked. This CDR3 contains 13 residues. Germline CDR1 and CDR2: SQVTM and ANQGSEA.

Here the CDR3 reads CASSGPSGANVLTF. This chain connects TRBV6-1 to TRBJ2-6. Per germline, CDR1 MNHNS and CDR2 SASEGT. This CDR3 is 14 amino acids long.

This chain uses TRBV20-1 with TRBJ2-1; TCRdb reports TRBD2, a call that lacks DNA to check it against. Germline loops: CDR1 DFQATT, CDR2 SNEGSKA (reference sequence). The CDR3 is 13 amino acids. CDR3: CSVEGTSYNEQFF.

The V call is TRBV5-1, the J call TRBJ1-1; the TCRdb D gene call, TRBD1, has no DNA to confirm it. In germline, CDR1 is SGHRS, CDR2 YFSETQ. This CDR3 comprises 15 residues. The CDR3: CASSLGFSTGLEAFF.

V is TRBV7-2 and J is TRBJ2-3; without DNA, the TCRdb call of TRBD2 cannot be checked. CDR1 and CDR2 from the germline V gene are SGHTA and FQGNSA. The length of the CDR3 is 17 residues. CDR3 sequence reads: CASSPDFGTSVTDTQYF.

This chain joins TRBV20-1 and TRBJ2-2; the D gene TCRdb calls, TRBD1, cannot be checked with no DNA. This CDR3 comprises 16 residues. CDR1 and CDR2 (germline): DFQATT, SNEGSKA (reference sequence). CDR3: CSAREGTGGASGELFF.

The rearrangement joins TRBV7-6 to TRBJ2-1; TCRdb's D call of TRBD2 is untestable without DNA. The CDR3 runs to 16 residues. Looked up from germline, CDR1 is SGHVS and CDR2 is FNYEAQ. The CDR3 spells CASSLGSGLLYNEQFF.

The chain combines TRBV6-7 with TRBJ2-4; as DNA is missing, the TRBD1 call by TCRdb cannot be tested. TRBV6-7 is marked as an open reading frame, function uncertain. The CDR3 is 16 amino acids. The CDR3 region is CASRRQGKTAKNIQYF.

The CDR3 sequence: CSVDGGAEWNEQFF. J is TRBJ2-1 and V is TRBV29-1; absent DNA, TCRdb's TRBD1 call cannot be checked. Germline CDR1 SQVTM, CDR2 ANQGSEA. The CDR3 has 14 residues.

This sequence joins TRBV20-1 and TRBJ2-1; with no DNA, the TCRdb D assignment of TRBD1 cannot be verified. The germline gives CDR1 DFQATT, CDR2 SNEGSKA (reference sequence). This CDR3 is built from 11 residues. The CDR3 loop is CSAREGGEQFF.

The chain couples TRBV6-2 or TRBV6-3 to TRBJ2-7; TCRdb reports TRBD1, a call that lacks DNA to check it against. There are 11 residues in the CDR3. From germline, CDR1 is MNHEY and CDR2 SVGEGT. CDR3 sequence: CAVGTSREQYF.

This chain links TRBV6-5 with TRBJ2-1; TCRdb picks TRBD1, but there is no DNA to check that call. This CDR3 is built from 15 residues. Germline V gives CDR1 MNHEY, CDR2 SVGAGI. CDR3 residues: CASSISRTGINEQFF.

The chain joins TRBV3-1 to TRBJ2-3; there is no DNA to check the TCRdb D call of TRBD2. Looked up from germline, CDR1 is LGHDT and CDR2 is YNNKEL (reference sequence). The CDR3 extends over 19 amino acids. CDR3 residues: CASSKDPTSGRRGTDTQYF.

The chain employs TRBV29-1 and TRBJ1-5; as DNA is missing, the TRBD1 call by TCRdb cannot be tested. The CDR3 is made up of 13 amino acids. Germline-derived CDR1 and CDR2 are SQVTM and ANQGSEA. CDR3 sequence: CSVAGTGYQPQHF.

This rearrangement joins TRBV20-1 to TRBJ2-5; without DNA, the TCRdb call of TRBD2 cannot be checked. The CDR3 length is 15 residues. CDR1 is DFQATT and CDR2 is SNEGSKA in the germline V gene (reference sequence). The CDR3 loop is CSATSPEDQQETQYF.

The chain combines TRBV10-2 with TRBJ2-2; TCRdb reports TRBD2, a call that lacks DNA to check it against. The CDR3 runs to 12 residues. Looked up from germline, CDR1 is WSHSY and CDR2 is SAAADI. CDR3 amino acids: CASRSLGGELFF.

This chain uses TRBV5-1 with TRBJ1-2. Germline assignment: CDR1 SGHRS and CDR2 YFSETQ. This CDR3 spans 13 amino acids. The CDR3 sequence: CASRDGDNYGYTF.

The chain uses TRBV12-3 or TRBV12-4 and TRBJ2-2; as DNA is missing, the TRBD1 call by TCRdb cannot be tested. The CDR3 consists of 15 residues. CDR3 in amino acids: CASSSQGKNTGELFF.